This T cell receptor (beta chain) originates from a study of post-analysis software for immune sequencing data. Study summary: Relapsing-remitting, secondary progressive and progressive-relapsing courses of multiple sclerosis were included. Study-level points and caveats: When patients were compared with controls, about five TRBV segments were more frequent, TRBV5-6, TRBV5-1 and TRBV20-1 among them. When compared against controls, multiple sclerosis patients showed significantly lower normalized Chao1 diversity. F measure clustering grouped samples strongly by preparation batch.

Of note for this clonotype: What it binds is unknown.

The TCR beta cDNA libraries contained unique molecular identifiers. Input populations of 1 to 10 million T cells gave rise to around 480,000 cDNA molecules. From the PCR reads, TCRdb called clonotypes with MiXCR, one entry per CDR3 protein. The sample yields roughly 650,000 distinct CDR3 sequences, 55% to 60% seen once. Between the trimmed V and J ends, which lost 0 bases and 10 bases, there was a span of 10 bases. Germline assignment: CDR1 SGHRS and CDR2 YFSETQ. The length of the CDR3 is 12 residues. The sequence was collected from a girl aged 2 to 10 with multiple sclerosis. This chain connects TRBV5-1 to TRBJ1-2; unclear D gene. The sample consisted of blood. CDR3 in DNA: TGCGCCAGCAGCTTGGATTGGGGAGACTACACCTTC. Its protein is CASSLDWGDYTF. Filled out from reference TRBV5-1 and TRBJ1-2, the complete variable domain reads KAGVTQTPRYLIKTRGQQVTLSCSPISGHRSVSWYQQTPGQGLQFLFEYFSETQRNKGNFPGRFSGRQFSNSRSEMNVSTLELGDSALYLCASSLDWGDYTFGSGTRLTVV.